The 32 T cell receptor beta chains below all came from one sample that was sequenced in a study of beta chain features in type 1 diabetes. Sequencing targeted expressed TCRB transcripts, as all isolated RNA had been reverse transcribed. Method: immunoSEQ multiplex PCR; TCRdb's copy keeps in-frame clones and lacks some. The sample carries about 660,000 clones, about an eighth recorded once. These receptors' targets are unknown. Findings of the study overall: Shortening that was moderate but significant affected the TCRB CDR3s of Type 1 diabetes patients in all four CD4+ subsets.

Sequencing was carried out using naive CD4+ T cells from blood. These receptors were obtained from a man aged 18 to 29 with type 1 diabetes.

In its sample, this clone was seen a few times. The chain has TRBV2 and TRBJ2-1; 7 bases line up with TRBD1. V lost 4 bases to trimming and J lost 4 bases; unmatched junction nucleotides: 7. Germline loops: CDR1 SNHLY, CDR2 FYNNEI. The CDR3 runs to 15 residues. CDR3 in DNA: TGTGCCAGCAGTGCCCGGGACAGCTTTTACAATGAGCAGTTCTTC. This sequence encodes CASSARDSFYNEQFF.

The rearrangement links TRBV7-9 to TRBJ2-5, with TRBD2 as a possible D gene (6 bases). CDR1 SEHNR and CDR2 FQNEAQ come from the germline V gene (reference sequence). The ends were cut back, 5 bases at V and 5 bases at J, with 21 bases in the middle. The CDR3 has 16 amino acids. In nucleotides, the CDR3 is TGTGCCAGCAGCCCGAGGTACGGGGGATTGCTGGAGACCCAGTACTTC. It translates to CASSPRYGGLLETQYF.

There are a few counts of this clone. V gene TRBV5-1 combines with J gene TRBJ2-1; D assignment may be TRBD1 or TRBD2 (5 bases each). The germline V and J ends were trimmed by 0 bases and 2 bases, with 12 bases remaining between them. Germline CDR1 SGHRS, CDR2 YFSETQ. The CDR3 is 16 residues long. The CDR3 here is CASSLAGTTPYNEQFF. Written as DNA, the CDR3 is TGCGCCAGCAGCTTGGCCGGGACGACACCCTACAATGAGCAGTTCTTC.

This clone turned up a few times. The chain is built from TRBV7-9 and TRBJ2-1; D gene ambiguous. Deletions cut 3 bases from V and 4 bases from J, with 10 bases between. Germline-derived CDR1 and CDR2 are SEHNR and FQNEAQ (reference sequence). The CDR3 contains 14 residues. CDR3 DNA sequence: TGTGCCAGCAGCTTGCGAGTCTCTTACAATGAGCAGTTCTTC. Translation: CASSLRVSYNEQFF.

This clone was counted a few times. The chain couples TRBV6-6 to TRBJ2-5, with TRBD1 identical over 7 bases. CDR1 and CDR2 (germline): MNHNY, SVGAGI (reference sequence). With V trimmed by 0 bases and J by 6 bases, 1 base remained unmatched. The CDR3 length is 13 residues. CDR3 in amino acids: CASSYSQGQTQYF. The DNA of the CDR3 is TGTGCCAGCAGTTACTCACAGGGGCAGACCCAGTACTTC.

This clone was detected only a few times. V and J are TRBV10-3 and TRBJ1-2; 8 nucleotides line up with TRBD1. J was trimmed by 8 bases and V by 6 bases; bases with no gene match: 11. Germline V CDR1 and CDR2: ENHRY, SYGVKD. The CDR3 spans 14 residues. In nucleotides, the CDR3 is TGTGCCATCAGCGACACAGGGGGAGGAGAGGGCTACACCTTC. Protein product: CAISDTGGGEGYTF.

The genes are TRBV7-9 and TRBJ2-5; TRBD2 matches 15 bases. CDR3 length: 16 residues. Germline CDR1 SEHNR, CDR2 FQNEAQ (reference sequence). Unmatched junction bases numbered 6, after V lost 5 bases and J lost 5 bases. This CDR3 is CASSPGLAGGRETQYF. CDR3 nucleotides: TGTGCCAGCAGCCCGGGACTAGCGGGGGGTCGGGAGACCCAGTACTTC.

The CDR3 here is CASSLRQGSTSSYEQYF. CDR3 nucleotide sequence: TGTGCCAGCAGCTTAAGACAGGGATCGACATCATCCTACGAGCAGTACTTC. V gene TRBV7-9 combines with J gene TRBJ2-7, with TRBD1 matching 7 bases. Unmatched junction bases numbered 11, after V lost 2 bases and J lost 1 base. The CDR3 has 17 residues. Germline lookup yields CDR1 SEHNR and CDR2 FQNEAQ (reference sequence).

This rearrangement joins TRBV14 to TRBJ1-3; D uncertain. The CDR3 contains 15 residues. Germline CDR1 is SGHDN and CDR2 is FVKESK. V was pared by 3 bases and J by 2 bases, with 11 bases between. CDR3: CASSQPGDAGNTIYF. The DNA for the CDR3 is TGTGCCAGCAGCCAGCCGGGTGATGCTGGAAACACCATATATTTT.

The rearrangement links TRBV7-2 to TRBJ2-5, with D unresolved. Looked up from germline, CDR1 is SGHTA and CDR2 is FQGNSA. Trimming removed 5 bases at V and 2 bases at J, with 18 bases between. The CDR3 extends over 16 amino acids. The CDR3 DNA reads TGTGCCAGCAGCCCCCAGGTTTTCGGCCCACAAGAGACCCAGTACTTC. It encodes CASSPQVFGPQETQYF.

This clone was seen more than once but under ten times. CDR3 coding DNA: TGTGCCAGCAGCCCCCTAGTTCTCGGGGGCAATGAGCAGTTCTTC. It is translated as CASSPLVLGGNEQFF. The chain has TRBV6-5 and TRBJ2-1, with D possibly being TRBD2 (6 bases). The CDR3 consists of 15 residues. Germline values: CDR1 MNHEY, CDR2 SVGAGI. Trimming cost V 6 bases and J 6 bases, with 18 bases left between them.

This clone has a handful of counts. A junction end diverges from the germline sequence, so it may reflect a read error. This rearrangement joins TRBV7-7 to TRBJ2-7; TRBD2 might be the D (6 bases). In germline, CDR1 is SSHAT, CDR2 FNYEAQ (reference sequence). This CDR3 has 14 residues. CDR3 in amino acids: CASSPSDYSYEQYF. For the CDR3, the DNA is TGTGCTAGCAGCCCTTCGGACTATTCCTACGAGCAGTACTTC.

The chain's CDR3 is CASSILTTLDEKLFF. Here the CDR3 DNA reads TGTGCCAGCAGTATTTTGACAACCCTGGATGAAAAACTGTTTTTT. J is TRBJ1-4 and V is TRBV25-1; D not resolved. The CDR3 runs to 15 residues. Germline loops: CDR1 MGHDK, CDR2 SYGVNS. With 5 bases removed from V and 6 bases from J, the gap between germline ends came to 16 bases.

The gene calls are TRBV7-9 and TRBJ2-3; D not resolved. Between the trimmed V and J ends, which lost 5 bases and 1 base, there was a span of 13 bases. Germline CDR1 SEHNR, CDR2 FQNEAQ (reference sequence). CDR3 size: 15 residues. The CDR3 spells CASSRTMGGTDTQYF. The CDR3 DNA follows: TGTGCCAGCAGCCGGACCATGGGCGGCACAGATACGCAGTATTTT.

The gene calls are TRBV5-1 and TRBJ2-5, with D maybe TRBD2 (6 bases). The CDR3 is 13 amino acids. The V and J ends lost 4 bases and 4 bases respectively, with 11 bases between them. Germline lookup yields CDR1 SGHRS and CDR2 YFSETQ. The DNA of the CDR3 is TGCGCCAGCAGCGTCCGGGACTTAGAGACCCAGTACTTC. Its protein is CASSVRDLETQYF.

The chain couples TRBV20-1 to TRBJ2-1; D unclear. The CDR3 sequence is 10 residues long. Germline V gene data show CDR1 as DFQATT and CDR2 as SNEGSKA (reference sequence). The CDR3 nucleotides are TGCAGAGCACAAAGTAATGAGCAGTTCTTC. This encodes CRAQSNEQFF.

This clone was counted a few times. CDR3 loop: CSASDRGQPQHF. CDR3 nucleotide sequence: TGCAGCGCCTCGGACAGGGGTCAGCCCCAGCATTTT. The V call is TRBV29-1, the J call TRBJ1-5, with 9 bases aligning to TRBD1. CDR1 SQVTM and CDR2 ANQGSEA come from the germline V gene. The ends lost 7 bases at V and 6 bases at J; junction bases unmatched: 4. There are 12 residues in the CDR3.

The genes are TRBV9 and TRBJ1-5; tentative D call: TRBD1 (5 bases). The germline V gene has CDR1 SGDLS and CDR2 YYNGEE. The V and J ends lost 0 bases and 7 bases respectively, with 11 bases between them. The CDR3 has 14 residues. The CDR3 DNA reads TGTGCCAGCAGCGTAGGGGGGAGCGGGCAGCCCCAGCATTTT. This translates into CASSVGGSGQPQHF.

The CDR3: CASSEGGRYTF. The CDR3 nucleotides read TGTGCCAGCAGTGAAGGTGGGCGGTACACCTTC. The chain couples TRBV2 to TRBJ1-2, with D hard to call. The ends were cut back, 1 base at V and 11 bases at J, with 8 bases in the middle. CDR1 is SNHLY and CDR2 is FYNNEI in the germline V gene. This CDR3 region has 11 residues.

This sequence joins TRBV21-1 and TRBJ2-7; the tabulated D call, TRBD2, remains unverified against the DNA. TRBV21-1 is assigned pseudogene status. The CDR3 spans 15 residues. CDR3 region: CASSTGGTLSGEQYF. The CDR3 DNA reads TGTGCCAGCAGCACCGGCGGGACTCTCTCCGGCGAGCAGTACTTC.

A few counts support this clone. This chain joins TRBV29-1 and TRBJ2-5; D may be TRBD2 (5 bases). The length of the CDR3 is 15 residues. Trimming took off 4 bases at V and 7 bases at J, with 22 bases between the two ends. CDR1 SQVTM and CDR2 ANQGSEA come from the germline V gene. DNA of the CDR3: TGCAGCGTTGGGCAGAGACTGGCCAGAGAGGGGACCCAGTACTTC. Translation: CSVGQRLAREGTQYF. The variable domain in full, with the rest retrieved from reference TRBV29-1 and TRBJ2-5, is SAVISQKPSRDICQRGTSLTIQCQVDSQVTMMFWYRQQPGQSLTLIATANQGSEATYESGFVIDKFPISRPNLTFSTLTVSNMSPEDSSIYLCSVGQRLAREGTQYFGPGTRLLVL.

V and J are TRBV5-1 and TRBJ2-7, with 7 bases matching TRBD1. The length of the CDR3 is 14 residues. Germline V gene data show CDR1 as SGHRS and CDR2 as YFSETQ. V lost 1 base and J lost 3; bases outside the gene matches: 4. This CDR3 is CASSLTGELYEQYF. The DNA of the CDR3 is TGCGCCAGCAGCTTGACAGGGGAACTCTACGAGCAGTACTTC.

This clone was seen a few times. The gene calls are TRBV4-3 and TRBJ1-4; a weak D match, TRBD1 (6 bases). The V gene's germline CDR1 is LGHNA and CDR2 YSLEER. Trimming shortened V by 3 bases and J by 5 bases, and 10 bases separated the two germline ends. The CDR3 has 14 residues. The CDR3 DNA reads as TGCGCCAGCAGCCAGGGGGGCTCGAATGAAAAACTGTTTTTT. Translation gives CASSQGGSNEKLFF.

There are a few counts of this clone. The chain recombines TRBV7-2 with TRBJ1-6; 8 positions agree with TRBD1. Trimming took 11 bases from V and 8 from J; bases not matched to a gene: 5. The length of the CDR3 is 12 residues. The germline CDR1 and CDR2 sequences are SGHTA and FQGNSA. CDR3: CAGGQADSPLHF. In DNA form, the CDR3 reads TGTGCCGGGGGACAGGCAGATTCACCCCTCCACTTT.

Remarks on this clone: The same CDR3 arises from other DNA sequences in this sample as well. This chain uses TRBV5-6 with TRBJ1-1, with no clear D. CDR3 size: 15 residues. Per germline, CDR1 SGHDT and CDR2 YYEEEE. Trimming stripped 0 bases from V and 0 bases from J, with 9 bases between. The CDR3 region is CASSLDGRMNTEAFF. The CDR3 coding sequence is TGTGCCAGCAGCTTGGACGGGCGAATGAACACTGAAGCTTTCTTT.

This clone has just a few counts. The chain couples TRBV7-6 to TRBJ2-2; perhaps D is TRBD1 or TRBD2 (5 bases each). CDR3 size: 15 residues. CDR1 and CDR2 from the germline V gene are SGHVS and FNYEAQ. The germline V and J ends were trimmed by 5 bases and 3 bases, with 13 bases remaining between them. This CDR3 is CASSRGDRDTGELFF. The CDR3 DNA reads TGTGCCAGCAGCCGAGGGGATCGTGACACCGGGGAGCTGTTTTTT.

This clone was found a few times. The chain combines TRBV7-9 with TRBJ2-3; no clear D gene. The V gene lost 3 bases and the J gene lost 1 base, with 5 bases spanning the gap. Germline V gene sequence: CDR1 SEHNR, CDR2 FQNEAQ (reference sequence). The CDR3 is 13 residues long. The CDR3 nucleotides read TGTGCCAGCAGCTTCTTAGGCACAGATACGCAGTATTTT. It encodes CASSFLGTDTQYF.

The rearrangement joins TRBV6-6 to TRBJ2-7; possible D gene TRBD1, 6 bases. V lost 2 bases to trimming and J lost 2 bases, with 10 bases between them. Germline V lookup: CDR1 MNHNY, CDR2 SVGAGI (reference sequence). This CDR3 has 14 amino acids. The CDR3 DNA follows: TGTGCCAGCAGTTACCCGAACAGGGCCTACGAGCAGTACTTC. Encoded protein: CASSYPNRAYEQYF.

This rearrangement joins TRBV6-4 to TRBJ1-6; 8 bases line up with TRBD1. V lost 3 bases to trimming and J lost 8 bases; unmatched junction nucleotides: 0. CDR3 length: 13 amino acids. Germline CDR1 MRHNA, CDR2 SNTAGT. The CDR3 spells CASSEDRDSPLHF. Written as DNA, the CDR3 is TGTGCCAGCAGTGAGGACAGGGATTCACCCCTCCACTTT.

This clone was observed a handful of times. This chain uses TRBV6-5 with TRBJ1-2; D is undetermined. CDR1 and CDR2 from the germline V gene are MNHEY and SVGAGI. CDR3 size: 11 residues. Between the trimmed V and J ends, which lost 7 bases and 4 bases, there was a span of 7 bases. CDR3 nucleotides: TGTGCCAGCAAGGCAGGCTATGGCTACACCTTC. Protein: CASKAGYGYTF.

A few counts support this clone. V gene TRBV7-9 combines with J gene TRBJ2-6; D unclear. Per the germline V gene, CDR1 is SEHNR and CDR2 is FQNEAQ (reference sequence). V shed 3 bases and J shed 1 base, with 16 bases lying between them. This CDR3 has 18 residues. The CDR3 region is CASSFPTLPTSGANVLTF. CDR3 DNA sequence: TGTGCCAGCAGCTTCCCGACTCTTCCCACTTCTGGGGCCAACGTCCTGACTTTC.

This clone was seen a few times. This chain links TRBV6-5 with TRBJ1-2; TRBD1 matches at 7 bases. CDR1 MNHEY and CDR2 SVGAGI come from the germline V gene. V lost 5 bases and J lost 6; bases outside the gene matches: 6. The CDR3 runs to 13 residues. The CDR3: CASSRGQGDGYTF. DNA of the CDR3: TGTGCCAGCAGTAGGGGCCAGGGGGATGGCTACACCTTC.